The 17 T cell receptor beta chains below come from one sample, sequenced in a study of CD8+CD57+ T cells in acquired aplastic anemia. The use of genomic DNA as template underpinned the TCR beta VDJ and CDR3 profiling. A single record per CDR3 protein comes from TCRdb applying MiXCR to the reads. The table lists around 130,000 distinct CDR3 sequences, 45% to 60% of them singletons. Patients selected for sequencing had displayed CD8+CD57+ cell expansion by flow cytometry. Input material: sorted CD4+, CD8+, or CD8+CD57+ T cells (not recorded which) from PBMCs. The receptors shown here come from a human donor with aplastic anemia.

The chain couples TRBV19 to TRBJ2-5; no clear D gene. Germline CDR1 and CDR2: LNHDA and SQIVND (reference sequence). The CDR3 sequence is 12 residues long. Trimming left V 8 bases short and J 4 bases short, with 11 bases between. CDR3 nucleotide sequence: TGTGCCAGTTCAAGGGCTGGAGAGACCCAGTACTTC. Translated: CASSRAGETQYF.

The chain combines TRBV20-1 with TRBJ1-2; D may be TRBD1 (6 bases). Germline lookup yields CDR1 DFQATT and CDR2 SNEGSKA (reference sequence). The CDR3 consists of 13 residues. V was cut by 4 bases and J by 4 bases, with 13 bases left in between. CDR3 in amino acids: CSAKGGGIYGYTF. The CDR3 DNA follows: TGCAGTGCTAAGGGAGGGGGGATCTATGGCTACACCTTC.

V is TRBV9 and J is TRBJ1-1; TRBD1 might be the D (6 bases). The CDR3 length is 14 residues. The V end was cut by 4 bases, the J end by 5 bases, with 15 bases between. CDR1 is SGDLS, CDR2 YYNGEE, per germline. The CDR3 here is CASSTPGGATEAFF. CDR3 coding DNA: TGTGCCAGCAGCACACCCGGGGGGGCTACTGAAGCTTTCTTT.

The rearrangement links TRBV5-1 to TRBJ2-1; the D is unclear. From germline, CDR1 is SGHRS and CDR2 YFSETQ. Between the trimmed V and J ends, which lost 1 base and 0 bases, there was a span of 5 bases. The CDR3 spans 14 residues. CDR3 sequence (DNA): TGCGCCAGCAGCTTGACAGCCTCCTACAATGAGCAGTTCTTC. This sequence encodes CASSLTASYNEQFF.

This clonotype was seen only a few times. As DNA, the CDR3 is TGTGCCACCAGTGATTGGGGCCCAGATACGCAGTATTTT. Translating gives CATSDWGPDTQYF. V gene TRBV24-1 combines with J gene TRBJ2-3; possibly TRBD1 for D (5 bases). V dropped 2 bases and J dropped 4 bases, with 6 bases sitting between them. The CDR3 extends over 13 amino acids. Germline V gene data show CDR1 as KGHDR and CDR2 as SFDVKD.

The V and J genes are TRBV10-2 and TRBJ1-2; no reliable D call. From germline, CDR1 is WSHSY and CDR2 SAAADI. V lost 3 bases to trimming and J lost 4 bases, with 9 bases between them. This CDR3 has 13 amino acids. The CDR3 DNA reads as TGCGCCAGCAGTGACAGGTTGGCCTATGGCTACACCTTC. Amino acids: CASSDRLAYGYTF.

This chain joins TRBV5-1 and TRBJ1-2; 9 bases are a match to TRBD1. CDR3 length: 16 residues. V dropped 3 bases and J dropped 1; count of bases not matched to a gene: 7. Germline CDR1 and CDR2: SGHRS and YFSETQ. The CDR3 sequence: CASSYGTGRINYGYTF. The DNA of the CDR3 is TGCGCCAGCAGCTACGGGACAGGGCGAATTAACTATGGCTACACCTTC. Full variable domain (missing parts from reference TRBV5-1 and TRBJ1-2): KAGVTQTPRYLIKTRGQQVTLSCSPISGHRSVSWYQQTPGQGLQFLFEYFSETQRNKGNFPGRFSGRQFSNSRSEMNVSTLELGDSALYLCASSYGTGRINYGYTFGSGTRLTVV.

This clonotype was observed many times. This rearrangement joins TRBV3-1 to TRBJ2-7; TRBD1 agrees at 10 bases. The CDR3 totals 16 residues. The trim removed 0 bases at V and 3 bases at J, leaving 5 bases unmatched. The germline V gene encodes CDR1 LGHDT and CDR2 YNNKEL (reference sequence). The chain's CDR3 is CASSQEVTGGHYEQYF. The CDR3 nucleotides are TGTGCCAGCAGCCAAGAAGTGACAGGGGGCCACTACGAGCAGTACTTC.

The rearrangement uses TRBV5-1 and TRBJ2-3, with 7 nucleotides matching TRBD2. The germline CDR1 and CDR2 sequences are SGHRS and YFSETQ. J was trimmed by 6 bases and V by 3 bases; bases with no gene match: 19. The CDR3 extends over 18 amino acids. CDR3 bases: TGCGCCAGCAGCTCCCCACATAGGTCGAGCGGGGAGGGGGATACGCAGTATTTT. Translating it yields CASSSPHRSSGEGDTQYF.

This clonotype was observed at least ten times. The V gene is TRBV11-3, the J gene TRBJ2-3, with D possibly being TRBD2 (5 bases). The CDR3 runs to 13 residues. Germline CDR1 is SGHNT and CDR2 is YENEEA. Trimming cost V 2 bases and J 6 bases, with 9 bases left between them. CDR3 in DNA: TGTGCCAGCAGCTTACCGCCGGGGGATACGCAGTATTTT. Its translation is CASSLPPGDTQYF.

The chain carries TRBV7-2 and TRBJ2-7, with 10 bases identical to TRBD2. J lost 7 bases, V lost 3 bases, and 0 bases had no gene match. Per the germline V gene, CDR1 is SGHTA and CDR2 is FQGNSA. This CDR3 is 12 amino acids long. Here the CDR3 reads CASSFSGREQYF. The CDR3 nucleotides are TGTGCCAGCAGCTTTAGCGGGAGGGAGCAGTACTTC.

The rearrangement joins TRBV10-3 to TRBJ2-2; D not certain. Trimming cost V 3 bases and J 8 bases, with 16 bases left between them. This CDR3 comprises 15 residues. Germline CDR1 ENHRY, CDR2 SYGVKD. CDR3 sequence: CAISDVGGAAGELFF. CDR3 nucleotides: TGTGCCATCAGTGATGTCGGCGGCGCAGCTGGGGAGCTGTTTTTT.

V gene TRBV19 combines with J gene TRBJ1-5; 11 bases align to TRBD1. The V gene's germline CDR1 is LNHDA and CDR2 SQIVND (reference sequence). V gave up 4 bases and J gave up 0 bases; unmatched junction bases: 8. CDR3 length: 18 residues. CDR3 coding DNA: TGTGCCAGTAGTACGTTAGGACAGGGGGCGTATAGCAATCAGCCCCAGCATTTT. It translates to CASSTLGQGAYSNQPQHF.

The table lists this clonotype with a few counts. This chain links TRBV2 with TRBJ1-5, with D unresolved. The V end was cut by 6 bases, the J end by 6 bases, with 6 bases between. Germline CDR1 reads SNHLY; CDR2 reads FYNNEI. The CDR3 has 11 residues. The CDR3, as DNA: TGTGCCAGCAGGGTGGGTCAGCCCCAGCATTTT. It is translated as CASRVGQPQHF.

The gene calls are TRBV19 and TRBJ1-2; 7 nucleotides agree with TRBD1. The CDR3 has 14 residues. V trimming: 1 base; J trimming: 4 bases; junction bases outside the gene matches: 3. Germline assignment: CDR1 LNHDA and CDR2 SQIVND (reference sequence). CDR3 region: CASSIVQGLYGYTF. CDR3 coding DNA: TGTGCCAGTAGTATAGTACAGGGGCTCTATGGCTACACCTTC.

The gene calls are TRBV24-1 and TRBJ2-7; no definite D call. This CDR3 contains 16 residues. In germline, CDR1 is KGHDR, CDR2 SFDVKD. V lost 11 bases, J lost 3 bases, and 25 bases lay in between. In DNA form, the CDR3 reads TGTGCCAGCAGCCCCTCCACACTCGGGCTACGCTACGAGCAGTACTTC. The encoded protein is CASSPSTLGLRYEQYF.

The gene calls are TRBV20-1 and TRBJ1-4, with 9 bases aligning to TRBD1. V shed 5 bases, J shed 6 bases, and the junction held 4 bases outside the gene matches. This CDR3 spans 13 amino acids. Germline CDR1 and CDR2: DFQATT and SNEGSKA (reference sequence). CDR3 coding DNA: TGCAGTGCTCAACAGGGGGCCCATGAAAAACTGTTTTTT. This codes for CSAQQGAHEKLFF.